A single sample is the source of the 17 T cell receptor beta chains below, sequenced in a study of T-cell memory formation after mild COVID-19. TCRdb re-called the 5' RACE reads with MiXCR, one entry per CDR3 protein. Of 35,000 to 50,000 distinct CDR3 sequences detected, 6.1% appear once; the ten largest clones hold under 0.95%. The sequencing sample was made of PBMCs or a T cell subset sorted from them (not recorded which). The receptors here all came from an adult who had mild COVID-19 (a few samples of this study predate the infection). Cell type and time point are not known.

This clonotype was seen many times. V gene TRBV12-3 or TRBV12-4 combines with J gene TRBJ2-7, with a tentative D call TRBD2 (6 bases). V was clipped by 6 bases and J by 0 bases, with 9 bases between them. CDR3 length: 13 residues. The CDR3 DNA reads TGTGCCAGCAGGGGACTCCGCTCCTACGAGCAGTACTTC. Amino acid sequence: CASRGLRSYEQYF.

This clonotype was seen ten or more times. The chain couples TRBV7-9 to TRBJ1-2; D might be TRBD1 (6 bases). Germline-derived CDR1 and CDR2 are SEHNR and FQNEAQ (reference sequence). V lost 8 bases and J lost 8, with 15 bases in between. The CDR3 covers 12 residues. The DNA for the CDR3 is TGTGCCAGCTCAACAGGGAGAGTCGGCTACACCTTC. Translating gives CASSTGRVGYTF.

The chain uses TRBV11-3 and TRBJ2-7; the D gene is possibly TRBD1 (5 bases). Trimming shortened V by 1 base and J by 5 bases, and 15 bases separated the two germline ends. Per germline, CDR1 SGHNT and CDR2 YENEEA. There are 15 residues in the CDR3. As DNA, the CDR3 is TGTGCCAGCAGCTTAGGACCACAGGCAGGCGACGAGCAGTACTTC. Translating gives CASSLGPQAGDEQYF. Full variable domain (rest looked up from reference TRBV11-3 and TRBJ2-7): EAGVVQSPRYKIIEKKQPVAFWCNPISGHNTLYWYLQNLGQGPELLIRYENEEAVDDSQLPKDRFSAERLKGVDSTLKIQPAELGDSAVYLCASSLGPQAGDEQYFGPGTRLTVT.

There are many counts of this clonotype. The chain combines TRBV4-1 with TRBJ2-7, with D uncertain. Trimming cost V 1 base and J 3 bases, with 7 bases left between them. The length of the CDR3 is 13 residues. Germline loops: CDR1 MGHRA, CDR2 YSYEKL. The CDR3 spells CASSQGPDYEQYF. The DNA of the CDR3 is TGCGCCAGCAGCCAAGGACCAGACTACGAGCAGTACTTC.

This clonotype was counted between two and nine times. The chain joins TRBV5-1 to TRBJ1-4, with TRBD1 matching 9 bases. The CDR3 extends over 16 amino acids. Germline V gene sequence: CDR1 SGHRS, CDR2 YFSETQ. The V and J ends lost 0 bases and 8 bases, in that order; junction bases with no gene match: 8. CDR3 sequence (DNA): TGCGCCAGCAGCTTGGCCAAGACAGGGGGGAACGAAAAACTGTTTTTT. Amino acid sequence: CASSLAKTGGNEKLFF.

This clonotype was detected a few times. The genes are TRBV5-1 and TRBJ1-2, with D perhaps matching TRBD1 (5 bases). V lost 4 bases, J lost 5 bases, and 15 bases lay in between. CDR3 length: 14 residues. Germline V CDR1 and CDR2: SGHRS, YFSETQ. The CDR3 DNA reads as TGCGCCAGCAGCCCTTCCACACCAGGGTATGGCTACACCTTC. Its protein is CASSPSTPGYGYTF.

Ten or more counts support this clonotype. V and J are TRBV12-3 or TRBV12-4 and TRBJ1-1; D uncertain. Deletions cut 1 base from V and 1 base from J, with 7 bases between. This CDR3 comprises 14 residues. The CDR3 spells CASSLGASNTEAFF. The DNA for the CDR3 is TGTGCCAGCAGTTTAGGGGCCTCGAACACTGAAGCTTTCTTT.

This clonotype was seen only a few times. This chain joins TRBV7-8 and TRBJ2-1; TRBD2 matches at 8 bases. The CDR3 has 16 amino acids. V shed 6 bases, J shed 3 bases, and the junction held 10 bases outside the gene matches. The V gene's germline CDR1 is SGHVS and CDR2 FQNEAQ. The DNA of the CDR3 is TGTGCCAGCAGTCTCTTAGCGGCGGGAGGCTACAATGAGCAGTTCTTC. Its translation is CASSLLAAGGYNEQFF.

This clonotype was found many times. The V call is TRBV7-9, the J call TRBJ2-7, with 9 bases matching TRBD1. This CDR3 spans 15 amino acids. V trimming: 4 bases; J trimming: 3 bases; junction bases outside the gene matches: 7. Germline CDR1 reads SEHNR; CDR2 reads FQNEAQ (reference sequence). This CDR3 reads CASSSTDRGGYEQYF. In nucleotides, the CDR3 is TGTGCCAGCAGCTCAACGGACAGGGGAGGCTACGAGCAGTACTTC.

The chain links TRBV18 to TRBJ2-4; no clear D. Germline V gives CDR1 KGHSH, CDR2 LQKENI. The CDR3 extends over 16 amino acids. Trimming left V 5 bases short and J 0 bases short, with 14 bases between. The CDR3 DNA is TGTGCCAGCTCAGACCAGAATTTATTAGCCAAAAACATTCAGTACTTC. Residues: CASSDQNLLAKNIQYF.

This clonotype was observed many times. CDR3 protein: CASSFGLLGAVQFF. CDR3 nucleotide sequence: TGTGCCAGCAGTTTCGGATTGCTCGGGGCTGTGCAGTTCTTC. V is TRBV6-5 and J is TRBJ2-1; D may correspond to TRBD1 or TRBD2 (5 bases each). The germline CDR1 and CDR2 sequences are MNHEY and SVGAGI. With 4 bases removed from V and 12 bases from J, the gap between germline ends came to 19 bases. The CDR3 consists of 14 residues.

This clonotype was found many times. The chain uses TRBV5-4 and TRBJ2-3, with 7 bases matching TRBD2. With V trimmed by 6 bases and J by 2 bases, 9 bases remained unmatched. Germline CDR1 and CDR2: SGHNT and YYREEE (reference sequence). The CDR3 is 15 residues long. The CDR3, as DNA: TGTGCCAGCACCCCCCGACTAGCTCCCACAGATACGCAGTATTTT. It codes for CASTPRLAPTDTQYF.

By its share, this clonotype is medium-sized. CDR3 coding DNA: TGTGCCAGCAGCTTATCTCTGGCTAGCGGCACAGATACGCAGTATTTT. Residues: CASSLSLASGTDTQYF. The chain recombines TRBV7-2 with TRBJ2-3; D is possibly TRBD2 (6 bases). CDR3 length: 16 amino acids. Germline CDR1 and CDR2: SGHTA and FQGNSA. V gave up 2 bases and J gave up 1 base, with 13 bases separating them.

This clonotype was detected ten times or more. The rearrangement joins TRBV12-3 or TRBV12-4 to TRBJ1-1; TRBD1 aligns across 7 bases. CDR3 size: 15 residues. With V trimmed by 9 bases and J by 0 bases, 10 bases remained unmatched. CDR3 residues: CASKPTGAMNTEAFF. CDR3 coding DNA: TGTGCCAGTAAACCCACAGGGGCGATGAACACTGAAGCTTTCTTT.

The rearrangement uses TRBV6-5 and TRBJ1-2; 8 bases map to TRBD1. CDR1 MNHEY and CDR2 SVGAGI come from the germline V gene. The J segment lost 2 bases and the V segment lost 6 bases, leaving 5 bases of the junction unmatched. The CDR3 loop spans 14 amino acids. CDR3 coding DNA: TGTGCCAGCAGGCGGACAGGGCGGAACTATGGCTACACCTTC. It is translated as CASRRTGRNYGYTF.

This clonotype was found many times. The chain recombines TRBV5-1 with TRBJ2-1; the match to TRBD2 covers 10 bases. Germline V lookup: CDR1 SGHRS, CDR2 YFSETQ. The ends lost 4 bases at V and 0 bases at J; junction bases unmatched: 10. CDR3 length: 18 residues. In nucleotides, the CDR3 is TGCGCCAGCAGCCGAACACGGACTAGCGGAAGCTCCTACAATGAGCAGTTCTTC. It translates to CASSRTRTSGSSYNEQFF.

This clonotype was found a few times. This chain connects TRBV25-1 to TRBJ2-7; perhaps TRBD1 as D (6 bases). V shed 6 bases and J shed 6 bases, with 12 bases lying between them. Germline-derived CDR1 and CDR2 are MGHDK and SYGVNS. This CDR3 region has 12 residues. The CDR3 coding sequence is TGTGCCAGCAGACAGGGATTCCGCGAGCAGTACTTC. Protein: CASRQGFREQYF.